Listed below are T cell receptor beta chains from one sample, sequenced in a study of blood T cell repertoires in COVID-19. Sequencing used immunoSEQ multiplex PCR; TCRdb keeps in-frame clones, though not all of them. Here the sample spans more than 150,000 clones, about 84% being singletons. The sample taken for sequencing was peripheral blood. All receptors come from a human donor in a cohort sampled during active COVID-19. Both conserved end residues are part of each CDR3. A D gene is named only where the DNA matches it firmly. Clone size is not always given. Where it is, it says once, few, many or a class for expanded clones.

v_gene	j_gene	d_gene	abundance	CDR3aa	CDR3nt
TRBV6-5	TRBJ2-7	TRBD2	.	CASSRDYTYEQYF	TGTGCCAGCAGCCGGGACTACACCTACGAGCAGTACTTC
TRBV18	TRBJ2-2	.	.	CASSPAVRVTGELFF	TGTGCCAGCTCACCAGCCGTCCGGGTCACCGGGGAGCTGTTTTTT
TRBV5-1	TRBJ2-5	TRBD1	.	CASSRGQGGQETQYF	TGCGCCAGCAGCAGAGGACAGGGGGGCCAAGAGACCCAGTACTTC
TRBV5-8	TRBJ2-1	.	.	CASSRGGYNEQFF	TGTGCCAGCAGCCGCGGTGGTTACAATGAGCAGTTCTTC
TRBV4-1	TRBJ2-1	TRBD1	.	CASSQDGIGGRNEQFF	TGCGCCAGCAGCCAAGACGGGATAGGGGGCCGGAATGAGCAGTTCTTC
TRBV5-1	TRBJ2-1	TRBD1	.	CASSPGQSSYNEQFF	TGCGCCAGCAGCCCGGGACAGAGCTCCTACAATGAGCAGTTCTTC
TRBV2	TRBJ2-7	.	.	CASSDGTLSSYEQYF	TGTGCCAGCAGTGACGGGACACTTTCTAGTTACGAGCAGTACTTC
TRBV3-1/TRBV3-2	TRBJ2-1	TRBD2	.	CASSQDSSGGYNEQFF	TGTGCCAGCAGCCAAGACAGCAGCGGGGGATACAATGAGCAGTTCTTC
TRBV5-1	TRBJ2-1	TRBD1	once	CASIPRTGDYNEQFF	TGCGCCAGCATCCCTAGGACAGGCGACTACAATGAGCAGTTCTTC
TRBV6-2/TRBV6-3	TRBJ2-4	TRBD2	.	CASSYGLAGARDIQYF	TGTGCCAGCAGTTACGGGCTAGCGGGGGCCCGGGACATTCAGTACTTC
TRBV7-9	TRBJ2-1	.	.	CASSLQGRSYNEQFF	TGTGCCAGCAGCTTACAGGGAAGGTCCTACAATGAGCAGTTCTTC